The 24 T cell receptor beta chains in this list originate from one sample, sequenced in a study of regulatory T cells in long-lasting Graves disease. This sample's time point: newly diagnosed GD, antithyroid drugs for less than 3 months. From PBMCs, RNA was extracted and then used to make the TCR library. Sequencing libraries for TCR beta were prepared with iRepertoire HTBI primers and Arm-PCR of CDR3 regions. TCRdb fed the multiplex PCR reads into MiXCR, producing one record per CDR3 protein. The table includes 250,000 to 300,000 distinct CDR3 sequences, 15% to 20% detected once. This sample also appeared in a second study, on T cells in Graves' hyperthyroidism and ophthalmopathy.

Specimen: peripheral blood mononuclear cells (PBMCs), collected at new diagnosis, from a patient treated with antithyroid drugs. Source of these receptors: a woman aged 30 to 39 with Graves disease.

This clonotype was detected ten times or more. The chain recombines TRBV20-1 with TRBJ2-1; 11 bases line up with TRBD2. Germline V lookup: CDR1 DFQATT, CDR2 SNEGSKA (reference sequence). The V and J ends lost 6 bases and 5 bases, in that order; junction bases with no gene match: 6. The CDR3 is 14 residues long. The chain's CDR3 is CSASGLADHNEQFF. In DNA form, the CDR3 reads TGCAGTGCATCGGGACTAGCGGACCACAATGAGCAGTTCTTC.

This clonotype was detected many times. The rearrangement joins TRBV5-1 to TRBJ2-5; 7 nucleotides agree with TRBD2. Germline V gene lookup returns CDR1 SGHRS and CDR2 YFSETQ. The CDR3 has 15 amino acids. V gave up 2 bases and J gave up 2 bases; unmatched junction bases: 6. The CDR3 here is CASSFQSSGQETQYF. The CDR3 DNA is TGCGCCAGCAGCTTCCAATCTAGCGGACAAGAGACCCAGTACTTC.

The table lists this clonotype with many counts. The J gene is TRBJ2-7, the V gene TRBV6-1, with 8 bases aligning to TRBD1. The CDR3 contains 14 residues. Germline V lookup: CDR1 MNHNS, CDR2 SASEGT. Losses at the gene ends were 6 bases for V and 2 bases for J; bases not matched to a gene: 6. For the CDR3, the DNA is TGTGCCAGCAGGTCAGGACAGGGCCCCTACGAGCAGTACTTC. As protein: CASRSGQGPYEQYF.

The J gene is TRBJ1-2, the V gene TRBV20-1; the match to TRBD1 covers 7 bases. Trimming took 0 bases from V and 6 from J; bases not matched to a gene: 13. Germline CDR1 is DFQATT and CDR2 is SNEGSKA (reference sequence). This CDR3 is built from 16 residues. The CDR3 protein is CSARDRHVQGRDGYTF. DNA of the CDR3: TGCAGTGCTAGAGATAGACACGTACAGGGGCGCGATGGCTACACCTTC.

The J gene is TRBJ2-5, the V gene TRBV7-2, with 8 nucleotides matching TRBD2. Losses at the gene ends were 1 base for V and 7 bases for J; bases not matched to a gene: 8. Looked up from germline, CDR1 is SGHTA and CDR2 is FQGNSA. The length of the CDR3 is 15 residues. DNA for the CDR3: TGTGCCAGCAGCTTAGGGTCAGTCCTAGCGGGGACCCAGTACTTC. Protein product: CASSLGSVLAGTQYF.

This clonotype was counted at least ten times. The chain carries TRBV3-1 and TRBJ2-1; TRBD2 is a possible D gene (6 bases). The V end was cut by 3 bases, the J end by 0 bases, with 12 bases between. The CDR3 sequence is 16 residues long. Germline lookup yields CDR1 LGHDT and CDR2 YNNKEL (reference sequence). The CDR3 DNA is TGTGCCAGCAGCCAGCCTCGGGGGATCTCCTACAATGAGCAGTTCTTC. The encoded protein is CASSQPRGISYNEQFF.

Regarding this clonotype: A read error likely explains this, since a far larger clone differs by one base. J is TRBJ2-3 and V is TRBV7-6; 9 bases match TRBD2. The CDR3 extends over 18 amino acids. From germline, CDR1 is SGHVS and CDR2 FNYEAQ. The CDR3 here is CASSLAASSGGFPGTRYF. The CDR3 bases are TGTGCCAGCAGCTTAGCGGCGTCGAGCGGGGGGTTCCCGGGGACCCGGTACTTC.

In its sample, this clonotype was seen many times. This chain links TRBV28 with TRBJ2-6; 9 bases are a match to TRBD1. V lost 7 bases, J lost 0 bases, and 13 bases stayed unmatched. The CDR3 loop spans 19 amino acids. CDR1 MDHEN and CDR2 SYDVKM come from the germline V gene. The CDR3 spells CASMRTGVRRSSGANVLTF. CDR3 bases: TGTGCCAGCATGAGGACAGGGGTACGGAGGAGCTCTGGGGCCAACGTCCTGACTTTC.

This clonotype was observed at least ten times. The chain links TRBV4-1 to TRBJ2-1, with a weak D call TRBD1 (5 bases). The CDR3 runs to 16 residues. Germline lookup yields CDR1 MGHRA and CDR2 YSYEKL. V was clipped by 3 bases and J by 5 bases, with 17 bases between them. The DNA of the CDR3 is TGCGCCAGCAGCCAGCCCTACAGGAAAAGACACAATGAGCAGTTCTTC. This codes for CASSQPYRKRHNEQFF.

The chain joins TRBV19 to TRBJ2-3, with a tentative D call TRBD2 (5 bases). This CDR3 is 15 amino acids long. Trimming took 1 base from V and 2 from J, leaving 10 bases between them. CDR1 and CDR2 (germline): LNHDA, SQIVND (reference sequence). CDR3 DNA: TGTGCCAGTAGTATAGGAGGGTCTCACACAGATACGCAGTATTTT. This sequence encodes CASSIGGSHTDTQYF. Drawing the rest from reference TRBV19 and TRBJ2-3, the complete variable domain is DGGITQSPKYLFRKEGQNVTLSCEQNLNHDAMYWYRQDPGQGLRLIYYSQIVNDFQKGDIAEGYSVSREKKESFPLTVTSAQKNPTAFYLCASSIGGSHTDTQYFGPGTRLTVL.

In this sample, this clonotype turned up many times. The V and J genes are TRBV5-1 and TRBJ2-7, with 14 bases lining up with TRBD2. Unmatched junction bases numbered 6, after V lost 0 bases and J lost 7 bases. From germline, CDR1 is SGHRS and CDR2 YFSETQ. This CDR3 spans 16 amino acids. The CDR3 loop is CASSLGGTSGGDEQYF. The DNA for the CDR3 is TGCGCCAGCAGCTTGGGCGGGACTAGCGGGGGTGATGAGCAGTACTTC. Filled out from reference TRBV5-1 and TRBJ2-7, the complete variable domain reads KAGVTQTPRYLIKTRGQQVTLSCSPISGHRSVSWYQQTPGQGLQFLFEYFSETQRNKGNFPGRFSGRQFSNSRSEMNVSTLELGDSALYLCASSLGGTSGGDEQYFGPGTRLTVT.

This clonotype was picked up many times. The chain is built from TRBV7-9 and TRBJ2-3, with 9 bases fitting TRBD1. V trimming: 5 bases; J trimming: 0 bases; junction bases outside the gene matches: 6. The CDR3 totals 16 residues. Looked up from germline, CDR1 is SEHNR and CDR2 is FQNEAQ (reference sequence). The CDR3 region is CASSRRDRASTDTQYF. Written as DNA, the CDR3 is TGTGCCAGCAGCAGAAGGGACAGGGCAAGCACAGATACGCAGTATTTT. The variable domain in full, completed from reference TRBV7-9 and TRBJ2-3, reads DTGVSQNPRHKITKRGQNVTFRCDPISEHNRLYWYRQTLGQGPEFLTYFQNEAQLEKSRLLSDRFSAERPKGSFSTLEIQRTEQGDSAMYLCASSRRDRASTDTQYFGPGTRLTVL.

This clonotype occurred many times. This chain connects TRBV6-1 to TRBJ1-1; D unresolved. In germline, CDR1 is MNHNS, CDR2 SASEGT. This CDR3 contains 13 residues. Trimming left V 6 bases short and J 0 bases short, with 8 bases between. The CDR3 spells CASSPDLNTEAFF. The DNA of the CDR3 is TGTGCCAGCAGCCCGGATTTGAACACTGAAGCTTTCTTT.

This clonotype was seen ten or more times. The chain links TRBV20-1 to TRBJ1-1; TRBD1 matches at 7 bases. Looked up from germline, CDR1 is DFQATT and CDR2 is SNEGSKA (reference sequence). This CDR3 comprises 18 residues. V shed 5 bases and J 4 bases; nucleotides not matched to a gene: 22. The CDR3 reads CSADVRGQIRAHGTEAFF. CDR3 coding DNA: TGCAGTGCTGATGTTCGGGGACAGATTAGGGCACACGGCACTGAAGCTTTCTTT.

This clonotype was seen ten or more times. This sequence joins TRBV5-1 and TRBJ1-2, with TRBD1 matching over 9 bases. The CDR3 loop spans 17 amino acids. V dropped 4 bases and J dropped 0; count of bases not matched to a gene: 10. Germline CDR1 and CDR2: SGHRS and YFSETQ. The CDR3 DNA is TGCGCCAGCAGCCCCTCGGCCGGGACAGGGACTAACTATGGCTACACCTTC. Translating gives CASSPSAGTGTNYGYTF.

This clonotype was observed at least ten times. The CDR3, as DNA: TGTGCCACCGCCAACGCTGAAGCTTTCTTT. Protein sequence: CATANAEAFF. The gene calls are TRBV2 and TRBJ1-1, with D unclear. V was trimmed by 10 bases and J by 6 bases, leaving 9 bases between them. This CDR3 has 10 residues. Looked up from germline, CDR1 is SNHLY and CDR2 is FYNNEI.

As to this clonotype: A read error may explain this, as a much larger clone is one base away. The J gene is TRBJ1-1, the V gene TRBV6-5; tentatively, D is TRBD1 (6 bases). The germline gives CDR1 MNHEY, CDR2 SVGAGI. The CDR3 totals 16 residues. The CDR3 DNA sequence: TGTGCCGGCAGTTACATGAACAGGGAGCCGAACACTGAAGCTTTCTTT. The encoded protein is CAGSYMNREPNTEAFF.

This clonotype was counted ten times or more. The rearrangement joins TRBV20-1 to TRBJ2-3, with 8 nucleotides matching TRBD2. In germline, CDR1 is DFQATT, CDR2 SNEGSKA (reference sequence). There are 20 residues in the CDR3. With 6 bases clipped from V and 0 bases from J, the junction kept 23 bases outside the gene matches. The CDR3 DNA is TGCAGTGCGACCCCGGGGGGGCCAGAAGTAAAAGGCTTTAGCACAGATACGCAGTATTTT. Residues: CSATPGGPEVKGFSTDTQYF.

Many counts were recorded for this clonotype. The chain is built from TRBV7-9 and TRBJ2-5, with 7 bases identical to TRBD2. The junction had 8 bases not matched to a gene; V was cut back by 5 bases and J by 5 bases. This CDR3 comprises 14 residues. Germline CDR1 reads SEHNR; CDR2 reads FQNEAQ (reference sequence). DNA of the CDR3: TGTGCCAGCAGCCCTGCGGGGGTTAAGGAGACCCAGTACTTC. Translation gives CASSPAGVKETQYF.

The J gene is TRBJ2-2, the V gene TRBV10-3, with TRBD1 identical over 8 bases. This CDR3 contains 15 residues. Germline V gene sequence: CDR1 ENHRY, CDR2 SYGVKD. V was clipped by 7 bases and J by 4 bases; unmatched bases: 8. CDR3 coding DNA: TGTGCCATCACTGGAAACACAGGGGGCACCGGGGAGCTGTTTTTT. As protein: CAITGNTGGTGELFF.

At least ten counts were recorded for this clonotype. The rearrangement joins TRBV7-2 to TRBJ1-1; D unresolved. The CDR3 is 14 residues long. CDR1 and CDR2 (germline): SGHTA, FQGNSA. Trimming took off 4 bases at V and 5 bases at J, with 14 bases between the two ends. For the CDR3, the DNA is TGTGCCAGCAGCTCGTTCGGCCCCCAAACTGAAGCTTTCTTT. Its protein is CASSSFGPQTEAFF.

This clonotype was seen ten or more times. The chain couples TRBV2 to TRBJ1-2; 7 bases agree with TRBD1. This CDR3 comprises 13 residues. V gave up 4 bases and J gave up 11 bases; unmatched junction bases: 10. CDR1 is SNHLY and CDR2 is FYNNEI in the germline V gene. The CDR3 sequence is CASSGQGFGWYTF. The CDR3, as DNA: TGTGCCAGCAGTGGACAGGGATTTGGGTGGTACACCTTC.

V gene TRBV4-1 combines with J gene TRBJ1-5, with TRBD1 matching 8 bases. With V trimmed by 4 bases and J by 5 bases, 10 bases remained unmatched. Germline V gene sequence: CDR1 MGHRA, CDR2 YSYEKL. The CDR3 has 16 residues. The CDR3 DNA reads as TGCGCCAGCAGCCTCGGTATGGACAGGGCGGATCAGCCCCAGCATTTT. Translating it yields CASSLGMDRADQPQHF.

This clonotype has ten or more counts. The chain carries TRBV29-1 and TRBJ1-1; tentatively, D is TRBD1 (5 bases). The germline CDR1 and CDR2 sequences are SQVTM and ANQGSEA. V was pared by 4 bases and J by 1 base, with 7 bases between. The CDR3 covers 12 residues. The CDR3 is CSVGGENTEAFF. CDR3 nucleotide sequence: TGCAGCGTTGGGGGGGAGAACACTGAAGCTTTCTTT. The full variable domain, rest sourced from reference TRBV29-1 and TRBJ1-1, is SAVISQKPSRDICQRGTSLTIQCQVDSQVTMMFWYRQQPGQSLTLIATANQGSEATYESGFVIDKFPISRPNLTFSTLTVSNMSPEDSSIYLCSVGGENTEAFFGQGTRLTVV.